A selection of T cell receptor beta chains follows, all from one sample in a study of cytomegalovirus exposure and HLA in healthy donors. Here immunoSEQ multiplex PCR was the method, and the copy in TCRdb shows in-frame clones only, minus some. Here the sample spans over 65,000 clones, around 77% being singletons. Sequencing used PBMCs. Receptor source: a man aged 45-65 years in good health and CMV-seronegative. Both conserved end residues are part of each CDR3. The D gene is left open where the match is weak. Clone size, where shown, is once, few, many, or a class for clones that have expanded.

j_gene | abundance | d_gene | v_gene | CDR3aa | CDR3nt
TRBJ1-2 | - | TRBD1 | TRBV5-4 | CASSLGDRGSNYGYTF | TGTGCCAGCAGCTTGGGGGACAGGGGCTCTAACTATGGCTACACCTTC
TRBJ2-2 | - | TRBD1 | TRBV27 | CASSLYRDRAYGELFF | TGTGCCAGCAGTCTGTACCGGGACAGGGCTTACGGGGAGCTGTTTTTT
TRBJ2-5 | once | - | TRBV5-6 | CASSPQGLGETQYF | TGTGCCAGCAGCCCCCAGGGGCTGGGAGAGACCCAGTACTTC
TRBJ2-5 | few | - | TRBV5-1 | CASSGLASSRETQYF | TGCGCCAGCAGTGGCCTAGCTTCTAGTAGGGAGACCCAGTACTTC
TRBJ1-1 | - | TRBD1 | TRBV7-9 | CASSFSGQGHTEAFF | TGTGCCAGCAGCTTCTCCGGACAGGGGCACACTGAAGCTTTCTTT
TRBJ2-1 | - | TRBD2 | TRBV14 | CASSRGLAGRWDEQFF | TGTGCCAGCAGCCGCGGACTAGCGGGGCGATGGGATGAGCAGTTCTTC
TRBJ2-2 | once | TRBD2 | TRBV11-3 | CASSLVRLARDTGELFF | TGTGCCAGCAGCTTAGTCAGACTAGCAAGAGACACCGGGGAGCTGTTTTTT
TRBJ1-6 | - | - | TRBV6-5 | CATRPLGVFEPLHF | TGTGCCACCCGTCCTCTGGGCGTGTTTGAACCCCTCCACTTT
TRBJ2-2 | - | TRBD1 | TRBV28 | CASLAGTGETGELFF | TGTGCCAGCCTCGCCGGGACAGGGGAAACCGGGGAGCTGTTTTTT
TRBJ2-3 | once | - | TRBV5-1 | CASRTQDSADTQYF | TGCGCCAGCAGAACCCAGGACTCAGCAGATACGCAGTATTTT
TRBJ2-1 | - | - | TRBV27 | CASPPRGAKNEQFF | TGTGCCAGCCCTCCACGGGGGGCCAAAAATGAGCAGTTCTTC
TRBJ2-2 | - | - | TRBV6-1 | CASSQYFANTGELFF | TGTGCCAGCAGTCAGTATTTTGCGAACACCGGGGAGCTGTTTTTT
TRBJ2-7 | few | - | TRBV29-1 | CSVEVGAREQYF | TGCAGCGTTGAAGTGGGGGCGCGCGAGCAGTACTTC
TRBJ1-1 | - | - | TRBV27 | CASSLAQAAEAFF | TGTGCCAGCAGTTTAGCCCAGGCCGCTGAAGCTTTCTTT
TRBJ2-3 | - | - | TRBV5-1 | CASRTLPASTDTQYF | TGCGCCAGCAGGACACTTCCCGCTAGCACAGATACGCAGTATTTT
TRBJ1-1 | - | TRBD1 | TRBV7-9 | CASSWGQGNTEAFF | TGTGCCAGCAGCTGGGGACAGGGGAACACTGAAGCTTTCTTT
TRBJ1-1 | - | - | TRBV19 | CASSDPGQNTEAFF | TGTGCCAGTAGTGACCCTGGGCAGAACACTGAAGCTTTCTTT
TRBJ2-7 | - | TRBD1 | TRBV5-8 | CASSWTGTGGGRGEQYF | TGTGCCAGCAGCTGGACCGGGACAGGGGGCGGTCGGGGCGAGCAGTACTTC
TRBJ1-1 | - | TRBD1 | TRBV11-3 | CAIRHRGGTEAFF | TGTGCCATCCGACACAGGGGTGGAACTGAAGCTTTCTTT
TRBJ2-7 | - | TRBD1 | TRBV5-1 | CASSSPGQGAEQYF | TGCGCCAGCAGCTCCCCGGGACAGGGGGCCGAGCAGTACTTC
TRBJ2-3 | - | TRBD2 | TRBV9 | CASSARDYPGTDTQYF | TGTGCCAGCAGCGCCCGGGACTATCCCGGGACAGATACGCAGTATTTT
TRBJ2-4 | - | - | TRBV23-1 | CASSHWTLSLAKNIQYF | TGCGCCAGCAGTCATTGGACACTATCGTTAGCCAAAAACATTCAGTACTTC
TRBJ1-1 | many | TRBD1 | TRBV10-2 | CASSTTGVDTEAFF | TGCGCCAGCAGTACCACAGGGGTAGATACTGAAGCTTTCTTT
TRBJ2-1 | many | TRBD1 | TRBV6-1 | CASSDGDRGPYNEQFF | TGTGCCAGCAGTGATGGGGACAGGGGTCCCTACAATGAGCAGTTCTTC
TRBJ1-5 | - | - | TRBV9 | CASSRGSNQPQHF | TGTGCCAGCAGCAGGGGTAGCAATCAGCCCCAGCATTTT